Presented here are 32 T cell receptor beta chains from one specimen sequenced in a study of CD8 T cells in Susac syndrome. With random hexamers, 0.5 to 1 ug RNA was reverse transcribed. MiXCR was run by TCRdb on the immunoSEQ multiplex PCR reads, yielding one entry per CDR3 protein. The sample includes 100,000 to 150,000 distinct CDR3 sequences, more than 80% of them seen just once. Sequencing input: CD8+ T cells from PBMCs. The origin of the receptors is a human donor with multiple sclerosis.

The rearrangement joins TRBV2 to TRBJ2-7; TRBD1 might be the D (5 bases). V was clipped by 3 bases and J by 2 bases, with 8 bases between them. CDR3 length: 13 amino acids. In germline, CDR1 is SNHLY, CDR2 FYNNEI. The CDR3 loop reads CASSESGTYEQYV. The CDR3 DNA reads TGTGCCAGCAGTGAGTCAGGGACCTACGAGCAGTACGTC.

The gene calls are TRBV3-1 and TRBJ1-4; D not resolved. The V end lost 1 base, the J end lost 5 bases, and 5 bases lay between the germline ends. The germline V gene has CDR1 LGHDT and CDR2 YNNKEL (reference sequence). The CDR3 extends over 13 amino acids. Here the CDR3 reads CASSQGGNEKLFF. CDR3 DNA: TGTGCCAGCAGCCAAGGAGGGAATGAAAAACTGTTTTTT.

CDR3 DNA: TGTGCCAGCAGGTTGGACGGAAGCAATCAGCCCCAGCATTTT. It encodes CASRLDGSNQPQHF. This chain uses TRBV12-3 or TRBV12-4 with TRBJ1-5, with D unclear. CDR3 length: 14 amino acids. The V and J ends lost 6 bases and 1 base respectively, with 10 bases between them.

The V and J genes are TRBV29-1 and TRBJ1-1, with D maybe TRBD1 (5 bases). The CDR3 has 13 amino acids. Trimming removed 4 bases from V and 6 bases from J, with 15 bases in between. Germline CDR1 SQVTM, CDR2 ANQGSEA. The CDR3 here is CSVGGTLGAEAFF. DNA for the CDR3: TGCAGCGTTGGAGGGACTCTGGGGGCTGAAGCTTTCTTT.

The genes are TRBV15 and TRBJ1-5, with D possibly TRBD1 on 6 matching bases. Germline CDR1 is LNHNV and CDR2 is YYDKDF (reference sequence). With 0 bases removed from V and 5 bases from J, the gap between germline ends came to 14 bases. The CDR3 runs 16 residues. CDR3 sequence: CATSRDADSGYQPQHF. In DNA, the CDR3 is TGTGCCACCAGCAGAGATGCGGACAGCGGCTATCAGCCCCAGCATTTT. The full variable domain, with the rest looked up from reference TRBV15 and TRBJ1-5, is DAMVIQNPRYQVTQFGKPVTLSCSQTLNHNVMYWYQQKSSQAPKLLFHYYDKDFNNEADTPDNFQSRRPNTSFCFLDIRSPGLGDTAMYLCATSRDADSGYQPQHFGDGTRLSIL.

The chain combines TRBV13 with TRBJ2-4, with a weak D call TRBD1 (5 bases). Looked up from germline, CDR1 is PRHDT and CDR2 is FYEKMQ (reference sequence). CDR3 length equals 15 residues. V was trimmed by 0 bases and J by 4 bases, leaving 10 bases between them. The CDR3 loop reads CASSLGLGPKNIQYF. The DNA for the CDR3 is TGTGCCAGCAGCTTAGGCCTGGGGCCTAAAAACATTCAGTACTTC.

The CDR3 region has the DNA TGTGCCAGCAGAAACGAGCTCGGACATTTCGTTGGCTACACCTTC. Translated: CASRNELGHFVGYTF. This chain joins TRBV6-5 and TRBJ1-2; perhaps TRBD1 as D (5 bases). The length of the CDR3 is 15 residues. The V gene's germline CDR1 is MNHEY and CDR2 SVGAGI. Between the trimmed V and J ends, which lost 6 bases and 7 bases, there was a span of 21 bases.

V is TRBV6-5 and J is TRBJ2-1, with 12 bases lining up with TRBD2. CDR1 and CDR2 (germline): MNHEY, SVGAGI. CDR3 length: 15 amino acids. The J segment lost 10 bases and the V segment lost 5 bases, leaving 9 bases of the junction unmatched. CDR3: CASSPRTSGAEEQFF. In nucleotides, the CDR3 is TGTGCCAGCAGTCCACGGACTAGCGGGGCGGAGGAGCAGTTCTTC.

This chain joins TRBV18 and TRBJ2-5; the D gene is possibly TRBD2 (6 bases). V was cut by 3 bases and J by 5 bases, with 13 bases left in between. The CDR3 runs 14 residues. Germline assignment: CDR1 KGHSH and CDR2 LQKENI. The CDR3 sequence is CASSPIPGRETQYF. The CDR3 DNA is TGTGCCAGCTCACCGATCCCGGGGAGGGAGACCCAGTACTTC.

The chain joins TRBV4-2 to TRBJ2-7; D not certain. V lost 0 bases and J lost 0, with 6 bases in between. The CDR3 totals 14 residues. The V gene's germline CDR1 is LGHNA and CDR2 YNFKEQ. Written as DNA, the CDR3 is TGTGCCAGCAGCCAAGATGCTTACTCCTACGAGCAGTACTTC. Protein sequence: CASSQDAYSYEQYF.

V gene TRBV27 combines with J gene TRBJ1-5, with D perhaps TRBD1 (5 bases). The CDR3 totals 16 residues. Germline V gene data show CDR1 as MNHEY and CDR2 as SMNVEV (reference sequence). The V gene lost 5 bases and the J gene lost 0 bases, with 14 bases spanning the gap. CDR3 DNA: TGTGCCAGCAGTCCCGACGGGGGAAATAGCAATCAGCCCCAGCATTTT. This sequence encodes CASSPDGGNSNQPQHF.

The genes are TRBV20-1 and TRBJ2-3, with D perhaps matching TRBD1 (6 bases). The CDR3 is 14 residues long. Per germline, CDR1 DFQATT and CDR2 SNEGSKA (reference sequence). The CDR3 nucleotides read TGCAGCCGCGGCAGGGGCAGGGAATTGGATACGCAGTATTTT. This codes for CSRGRGRELDTQYF.

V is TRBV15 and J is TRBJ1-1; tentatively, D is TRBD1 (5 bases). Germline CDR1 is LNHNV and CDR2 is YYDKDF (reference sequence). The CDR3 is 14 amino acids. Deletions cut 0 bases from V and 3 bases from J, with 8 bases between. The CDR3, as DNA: TGTGCCACCAGCAGAGATGGGGGGGACACTGAAGCTTTCTTT. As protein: CATSRDGGDTEAFF.

CDR3 residues: CASSLWGLPYEQYV. The DNA for the CDR3 is TGTGCCAGCAGCTTGTGGGGCCTTCCCTACGAGCAGTACGTC. V is TRBV7-9 and J is TRBJ2-7; maybe TRBD1 (5 bases). This CDR3 has 14 amino acids. V was trimmed by 3 bases and J by 2 bases, leaving 11 bases between them. Per germline, CDR1 SEHNR and CDR2 FQNEAQ (reference sequence).

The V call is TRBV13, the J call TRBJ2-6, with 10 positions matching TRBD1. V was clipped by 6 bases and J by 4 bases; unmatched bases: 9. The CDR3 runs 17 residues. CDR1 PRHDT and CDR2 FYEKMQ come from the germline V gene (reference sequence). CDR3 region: CASRLGQGLYGANVLTF. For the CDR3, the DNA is TGTGCCAGCAGGTTGGGACAGGGGTTGTACGGGGCCAACGTCCTGACTTTC.

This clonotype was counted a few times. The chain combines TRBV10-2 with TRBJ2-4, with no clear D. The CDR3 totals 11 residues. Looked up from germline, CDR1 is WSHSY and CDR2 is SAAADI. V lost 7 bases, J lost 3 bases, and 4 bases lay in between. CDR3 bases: TGCGCCAGCAATGACAAAAACATTCAGTACTTC. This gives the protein CASNDKNIQYF.

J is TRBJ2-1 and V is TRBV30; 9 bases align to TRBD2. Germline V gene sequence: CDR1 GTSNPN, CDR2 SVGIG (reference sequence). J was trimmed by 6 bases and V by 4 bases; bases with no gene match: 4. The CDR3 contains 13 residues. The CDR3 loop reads CAWTSGVSNEQFF. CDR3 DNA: TGTGCCTGGACTAGCGGGGTGAGCAATGAGCAGTTCTTC.

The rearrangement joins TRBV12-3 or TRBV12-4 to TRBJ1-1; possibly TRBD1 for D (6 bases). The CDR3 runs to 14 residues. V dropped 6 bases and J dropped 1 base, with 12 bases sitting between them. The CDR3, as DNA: TGTGCCAGCAGAGTCGGGACAACGAACACTGAAGCTTTCTTT. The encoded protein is CASRVGTTNTEAFF.

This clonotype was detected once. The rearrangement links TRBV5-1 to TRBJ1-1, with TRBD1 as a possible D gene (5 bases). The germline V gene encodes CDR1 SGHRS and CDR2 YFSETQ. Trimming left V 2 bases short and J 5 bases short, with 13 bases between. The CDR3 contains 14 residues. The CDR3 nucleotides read TGCGCCAGCAGCTTTCTCAGGGAGGGGACTGAAGCTTTCTTT. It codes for CASSFLREGTEAFF.

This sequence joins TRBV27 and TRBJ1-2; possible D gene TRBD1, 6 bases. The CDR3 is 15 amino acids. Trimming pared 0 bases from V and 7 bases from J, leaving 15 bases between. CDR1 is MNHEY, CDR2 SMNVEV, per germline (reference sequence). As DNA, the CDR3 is TGTGCCAGCAGTTTATCCTCTACAGGGAGCAGTGGCTACACCTTC. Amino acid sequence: CASSLSSTGSSGYTF.

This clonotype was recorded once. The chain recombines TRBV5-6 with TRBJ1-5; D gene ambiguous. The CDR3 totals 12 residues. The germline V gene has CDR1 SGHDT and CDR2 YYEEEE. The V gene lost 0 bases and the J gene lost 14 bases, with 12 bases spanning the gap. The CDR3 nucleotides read TGTGCCAGCAGCTTGGGCAGACCCCCTGAGCATTTT. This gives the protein CASSLGRPPEHF.

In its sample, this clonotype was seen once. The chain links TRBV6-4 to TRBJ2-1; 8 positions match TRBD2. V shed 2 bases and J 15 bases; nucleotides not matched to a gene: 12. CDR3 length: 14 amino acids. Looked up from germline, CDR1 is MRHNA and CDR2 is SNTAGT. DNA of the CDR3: TGTGCCAGCAGTGACGGTATTGGAGCGGGGGTGCTGTTCTTC. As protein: CASSDGIGAGVLFF.

The CDR3 DNA reads as TGTGCCTGGAGTGTGTCTTCCGAAGCTTTCTTT. Residues: CAWSVSSEAFF. J is TRBJ1-1 and V is TRBV30, with D unclear. CDR1 is GTSNPN and CDR2 is SVGIG in the germline V gene (reference sequence). This CDR3 contains 11 residues. V lost 0 bases, J lost 8 bases, and 7 bases lay in between.

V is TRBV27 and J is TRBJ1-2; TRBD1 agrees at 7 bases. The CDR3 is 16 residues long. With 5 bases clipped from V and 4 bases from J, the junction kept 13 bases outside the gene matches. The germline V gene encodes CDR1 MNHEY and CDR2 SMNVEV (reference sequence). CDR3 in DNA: TGTGCCAGCAGTAGTTCTACGAGTGGGACAGCCTATGGCTACACCTTC. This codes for CASSSSTSGTAYGYTF.

This CDR3 reads CASTDRARMQYF. The CDR3 DNA reads TGTGCCAGCACGGACCGGGCGAGGATGCAGTATTTT. The chain carries TRBV7-9 and TRBJ2-3; D unresolved. The CDR3 has 12 amino acids. Trimming stripped 7 bases from V and 11 bases from J, with 16 bases between. Germline V lookup: CDR1 SEHNR, CDR2 FQNEAQ (reference sequence).

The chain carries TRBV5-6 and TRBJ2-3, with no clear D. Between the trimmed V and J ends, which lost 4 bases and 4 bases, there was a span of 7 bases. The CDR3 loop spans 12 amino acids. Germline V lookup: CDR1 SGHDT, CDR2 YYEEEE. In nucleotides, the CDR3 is TGTGCCAGCAGCGTGATCCCAGATACGCAGTATTTT. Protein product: CASSVIPDTQYF. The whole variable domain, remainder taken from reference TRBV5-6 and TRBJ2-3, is DAGVTQSPTHLIKTRGQQVTLRCSPKSGHDTVSWYQQALGQGPQFIFQYYEEEERQRGNFPDRFSGHQFPNYSSELNVNALLLGDSALYLCASSVIPDTQYFGPGTRLTVL.

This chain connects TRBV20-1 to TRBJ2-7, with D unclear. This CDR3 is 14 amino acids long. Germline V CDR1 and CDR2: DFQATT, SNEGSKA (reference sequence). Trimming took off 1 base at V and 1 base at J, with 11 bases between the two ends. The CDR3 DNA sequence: TGCAGTGCTAGAGGCAGGTTTCCTTCCTACGAGCAGTACTTC. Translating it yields CSARGRFPSYEQYF.

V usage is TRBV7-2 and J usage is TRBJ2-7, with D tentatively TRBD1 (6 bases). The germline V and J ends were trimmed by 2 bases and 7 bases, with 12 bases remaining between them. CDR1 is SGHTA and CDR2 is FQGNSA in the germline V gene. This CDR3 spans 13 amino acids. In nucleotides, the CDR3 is TGTGCCAGCAGCTTAAGAGACAGGTTGGAGCAGTACTTC. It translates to CASSLRDRLEQYF.

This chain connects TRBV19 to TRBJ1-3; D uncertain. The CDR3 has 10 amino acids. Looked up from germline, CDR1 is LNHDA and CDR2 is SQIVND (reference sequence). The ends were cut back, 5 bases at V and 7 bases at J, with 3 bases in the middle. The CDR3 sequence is CASSSNTIYF. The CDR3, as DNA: TGTGCCAGTAGTTCGAACACCATATATTTT. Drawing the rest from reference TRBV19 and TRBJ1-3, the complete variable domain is DGGITQSPKYLFRKEGQNVTLSCEQNLNHDAMYWYRQDPGQGLRLIYYSQIVNDFQKGDIAEGYSVSREKKESFPLTVTSAQKNPTAFYLCASSSNTIYFGEGSWLTVV.

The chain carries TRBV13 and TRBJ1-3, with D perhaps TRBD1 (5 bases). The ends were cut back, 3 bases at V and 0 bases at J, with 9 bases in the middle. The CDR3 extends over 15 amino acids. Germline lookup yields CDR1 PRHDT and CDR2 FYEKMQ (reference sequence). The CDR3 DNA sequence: TGTGCCAGCAGCTTCGGGACCCGCTCTGGAAACACCATATATTTT. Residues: CASSFGTRSGNTIYF.

The CDR3 protein is CASSEAIGGTDTQYF. DNA for the CDR3: TGTGCCAGCAGTGAAGCTATAGGGGGGACAGATACGCAGTATTTT. This chain connects TRBV6-1 to TRBJ2-3; D may be TRBD1 or TRBD2 (6 bases each). V shed 0 bases and J shed 3 bases, with 10 bases lying between them. In germline, CDR1 is MNHNS, CDR2 SASEGT. The CDR3 has 15 residues.

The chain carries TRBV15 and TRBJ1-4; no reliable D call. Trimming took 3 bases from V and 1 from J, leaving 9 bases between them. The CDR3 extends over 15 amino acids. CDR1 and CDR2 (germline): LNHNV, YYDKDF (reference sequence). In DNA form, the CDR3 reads TGTGCCACCAGCAGGCCATCTAGAACTAATGAAAAACTGTTTTTT. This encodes CATSRPSRTNEKLFF. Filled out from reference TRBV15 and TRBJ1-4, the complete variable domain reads DAMVIQNPRYQVTQFGKPVTLSCSQTLNHNVMYWYQQKSSQAPKLLFHYYDKDFNNEADTPDNFQSRRPNTSFCFLDIRSPGLGDTAMYLCATSRPSRTNEKLFFGSGTQLSVL.